The 9 T cell receptor beta chains in this list originate from one sample, sequenced in a study of human T cells and chemical hapten exposure. Documented time point: patch test 3, about 24 weeks after DPC sensitization. Treatment here: therapeutic diphenylcyclopropenone sensitization with weekly scalp DPC. TCRdb fed the RACE reads into MiXCR, producing one record per CDR3 protein. The sample lists about 84,000 distinct CDR3 sequences; about a tenth were seen once. This specimen consisted of whole blood, obtained in connection with sensitization to the hapten diphenylcyclopropenone (DPC). All receptors come from a woman aged 45 to 65 with alopecia areata. Some clones in this sample may be carry-over from other donors' samples.

The table lists this clonotype with many counts. The rearrangement links TRBV18 to TRBJ2-1; D not resolved. The CDR3 extends over 14 amino acids. CDR1 is KGHSH and CDR2 is LQKENI in the germline V gene. V gave up 3 bases and J gave up 2 bases, with 8 bases separating them. The CDR3 reads CASSPGPAYNEQFF. The CDR3 region has the DNA TGTGCCAGCTCACCGGGCCCAGCCTACAATGAGCAGTTCTTC.

This clonotype was found many times. The chain combines TRBV7-8 with TRBJ1-4, with D perhaps TRBD1 (6 bases). Germline assignment: CDR1 SGHVS and CDR2 FQNEAQ. The CDR3 spans 16 residues. The ends were cut back, 1 base at V and 5 bases at J, with 14 bases in the middle. CDR3 nucleotides: TGTGCCAGCAGCTTAGAGTGGTTGACAGGCAATGAAAAACTGTTTTTT. This codes for CASSLEWLTGNEKLFF.

This clonotype has at least ten counts. CDR3 amino acids: CSADPQNNYGYTF. The CDR3 DNA reads as TGCAGCGCCGATCCTCAGAACAACTATGGCTACACCTTC. The chain employs TRBV29-1 and TRBJ1-2, with D unclear. Germline V gene sequence: CDR1 SQVTM, CDR2 ANQGSEA. V dropped 7 bases and J dropped 2 bases, with 14 bases sitting between them. The CDR3 sequence is 13 residues long.

This chain links TRBV20-1 with TRBJ2-1; the D gene could be TRBD1 or TRBD2 (5 bases each). Looked up from germline, CDR1 is DFQATT and CDR2 is SNEGSKA (reference sequence). This CDR3 region has 15 residues. Deletions cut 4 bases from V and 3 bases from J, with 16 bases between. The CDR3 here is CSAMGERGFYNEQFF. The CDR3 nucleotides are TGCAGTGCTATGGGCGAGAGGGGTTTCTACAATGAGCAGTTCTTC.

This clonotype was detected many times. This sequence joins TRBV11-2 and TRBJ2-7; D is uncertain. Germline CDR1 reads SGHAT; CDR2 reads FQNNGV. This CDR3 is built from 11 residues. The V end was cut by 4 bases, the J end by 4 bases, with 5 bases between. In nucleotides, the CDR3 is TGTGCCAGCAGCTCCGGGTACGAGCAGTACTTC. It translates to CASSSGYEQYF.

There are a few counts of this clonotype. Written as DNA, the CDR3 is TGTGCCAGCCATGGTGGACAGCCCACAGATACGCAGTATTTT. The encoded protein is CASHGGQPTDTQYF. This chain joins TRBV5-4 and TRBJ2-3; tentative D call: TRBD1 (6 bases). The CDR3 contains 14 residues. From germline, CDR1 is SGHNT and CDR2 YYREEE (reference sequence). Trimming stripped 7 bases from V and 2 bases from J, with 14 bases between. Full variable domain (rest looked up from reference TRBV5-4 and TRBJ2-3): ETGVTQSPTHLIKTRGQQVTLRCSSQSGHNTVSWYQQALGQGPQFIFQYYREEENGRGNFPPRFSGLQFPNYSSELNVNALELDDSALYLCASHGGQPTDTQYFGPGTRLTVL.

This clonotype was seen ten or more times. V is TRBV18 and J is TRBJ2-1, with D maybe TRBD2 (6 bases). CDR3 length: 14 amino acids. CDR1 is KGHSH and CDR2 is LQKENI in the germline V gene. With 4 bases removed from V and 8 bases from J, the gap between germline ends came to 15 bases. Here the CDR3 reads CASSLTGEIDEQFF. In nucleotides, the CDR3 is TGTGCCAGCTCACTCACGGGGGAGATAGATGAGCAGTTCTTC.

Ten or more counts support this clonotype. The chain links TRBV7-2 to TRBJ2-7, with unresolved D. V gave up 3 bases and J gave up 2 bases, with 8 bases separating them. The CDR3 extends over 13 amino acids. Germline CDR1 SGHTA, CDR2 FQGNSA. The CDR3 coding sequence is TGTGCCAGCAGCTTGAGTGCCCCCTACGAGCAGTACTTC. It encodes CASSLSAPYEQYF. The full variable domain, completed using reference TRBV7-2 and TRBJ2-7, is GAGVSQSPSNKVTEKGKDVELRCDPISGHTALYWYRQSLGQGLEFLIYFQGNSAPDKSGLPSDRFSAERTGGSVSTLTIQRTQQEDSAVYLCASSLSAPYEQYFGPGTRLTVT.

The table lists this clonotype with many counts. The chain combines TRBV24-1 with TRBJ2-3; a weak D match, TRBD2 (6 bases). Trimming pared 9 bases from V and 1 base from J, leaving 13 bases between. This CDR3 has 14 amino acids. Per the germline V gene, CDR1 is KGHDR and CDR2 is SFDVKD. The CDR3 DNA is TGTGCCACCCGTTTATCGGGGGGCACAGATACGCAGTATTTT. This encodes CATRLSGGTDTQYF.